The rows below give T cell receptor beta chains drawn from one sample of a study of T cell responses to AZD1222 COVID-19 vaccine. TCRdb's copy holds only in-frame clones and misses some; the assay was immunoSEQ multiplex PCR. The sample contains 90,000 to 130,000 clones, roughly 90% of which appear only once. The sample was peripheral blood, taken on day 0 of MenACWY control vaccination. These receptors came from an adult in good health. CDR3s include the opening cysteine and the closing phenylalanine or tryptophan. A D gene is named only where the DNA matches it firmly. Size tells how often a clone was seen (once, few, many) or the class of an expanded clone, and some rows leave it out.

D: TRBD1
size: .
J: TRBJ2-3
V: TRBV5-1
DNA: TGCGCCAGCAGCGTGGACAGGAGCACAGATACGCAGTATTTT
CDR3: CASSVDRSTDTQYF

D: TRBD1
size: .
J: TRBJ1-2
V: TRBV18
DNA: TGTGCCAGCTCACCTGGGGACAGTGCATATGGCTACACCTTC
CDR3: CASSPGDSAYGYTF

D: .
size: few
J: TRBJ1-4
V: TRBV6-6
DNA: TGTGCCAGCAGGAGTTTAGGTACGGAGAATGAAAAACTGTTTTTT
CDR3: CASRSLGTENEKLFF

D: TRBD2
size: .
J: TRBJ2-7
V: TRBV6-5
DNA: TGTGCCAGCAGTTACGGGGGAGGGACCTACGAGCAGTACTTC
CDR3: CASSYGGGTYEQYF

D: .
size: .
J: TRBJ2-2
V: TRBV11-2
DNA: TGTGCCAGCAGACCCGGACGGGGAGGAGGGGAGCTGTTTTTT
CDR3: CASRPGRGGGELFF

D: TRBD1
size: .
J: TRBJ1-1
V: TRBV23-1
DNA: TGCGCCAGCAGTCAATCGGGGACAGGTGAGACGAACACTGAAGCTTTCTTT
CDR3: CASSQSGTGETNTEAFF

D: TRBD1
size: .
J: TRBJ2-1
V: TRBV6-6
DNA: TGTGCCAGCAGCCAGGACAGGGGACACAATGAGCAGTTCTTC
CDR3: CASSQDRGHNEQFF

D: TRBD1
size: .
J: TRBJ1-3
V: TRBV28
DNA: TGTGCCAGCAGTCTCCGACAGGGAAGAAACACCATATATTTT
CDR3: CASSLRQGRNTIYF

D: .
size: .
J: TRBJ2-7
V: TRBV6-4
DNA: TGTGCCAGCAAAGGACAGACGCAAACCCCCTACGAGCAGTACTTC
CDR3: CASKGQTQTPYEQYF

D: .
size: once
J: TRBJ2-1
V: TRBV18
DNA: TGTGCCAGCTCACCACCGCGGGCAGGTGGTTACAATGAGCAGTTCTTC
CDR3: CASSPPRAGGYNEQFF

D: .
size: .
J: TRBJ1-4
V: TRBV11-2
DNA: TGTGCCAGCAGCCTAGGGGGTTCAGGAAAACTGTTTTTT
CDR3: CASSLGGSGKLFF

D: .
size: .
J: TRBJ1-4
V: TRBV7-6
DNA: TGTGCCAGCAGCCCCCGCGCCAATGAAAAACTGTTTTTT
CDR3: CASSPRANEKLFF

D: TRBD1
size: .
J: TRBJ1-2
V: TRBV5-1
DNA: TGCGCCAGCAGCTTAGGACAGGAAAATGGCTACACCTTC
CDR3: CASSLGQENGYTF

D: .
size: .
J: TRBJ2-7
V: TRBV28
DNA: TGTGCCAGCACTCTCGACGGATCCTACGAGCAGTACTTC
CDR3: CASTLDGSYEQYF

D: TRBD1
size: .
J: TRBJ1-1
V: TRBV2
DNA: TGTGCCAGCAGTGAGGAGGGGGCGATGAACACTGAAGCTTTCTTT
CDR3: CASSEEGAMNTEAFF

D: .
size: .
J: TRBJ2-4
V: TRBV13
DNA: TGTGCCAGCAGCTTAATAAGGGGGGCCCGGAACATTCAGTACTTC
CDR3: CASSLIRGARNIQYF

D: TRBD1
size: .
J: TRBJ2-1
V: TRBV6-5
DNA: TGTGCCAGCAGGCCAGGGGGTAACAACGTTAATGAGCAGTTCTTC
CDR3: CASRPGGNNVNEQFF

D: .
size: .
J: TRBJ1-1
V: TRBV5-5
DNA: TGTGCCAGCAGGAGTCCGGGCGGGGCAACTGAAGCTTTCTTT
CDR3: CASRSPGGATEAFF

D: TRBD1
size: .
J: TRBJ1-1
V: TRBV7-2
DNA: TGTGCCAGCAGCTCGCAGGGGGAAGGGATCACTGAAGCTTTCTTT
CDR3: CASSSQGEGITEAFF

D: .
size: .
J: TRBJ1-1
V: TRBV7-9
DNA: TGTGCCAGCAGCTCCCAACGAGCTTTCTTT
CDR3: CASSSQRAFF

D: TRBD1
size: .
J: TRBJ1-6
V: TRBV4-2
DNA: TGTGCCAGCAGCTCAGGACAGGGGGGAATACATTCACCCCTCCACTTT
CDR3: CASSSGQGGIHSPLHF

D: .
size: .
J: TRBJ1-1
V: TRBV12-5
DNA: TGTGCTAGTGGCAAGGAGTGGGGGACTGAAGCTTTCTTT
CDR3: CASGKEWGTEAFF

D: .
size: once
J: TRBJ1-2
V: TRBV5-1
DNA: TGCGCCAGCAGCTCTCAGGTCCATTATGGCTACACCTTC
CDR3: CASSSQVHYGYTF

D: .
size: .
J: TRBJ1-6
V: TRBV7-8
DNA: TGTGCCAGCAGCTTAGGGGCACCCCTCCACTTT
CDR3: CASSLGAPLHF

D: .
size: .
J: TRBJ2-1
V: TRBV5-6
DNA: TGTGCCAGCAGCTTGGGTATGGGCTCCAATGAGCAGTTCTTC
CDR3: CASSLGMGSNEQFF

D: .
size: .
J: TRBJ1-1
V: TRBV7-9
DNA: TGTGCCAGCAGCTTAGAACGGGGCACAGACTGGAACACTGAAGCTTTCTTT
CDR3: CASSLERGTDWNTEAFF

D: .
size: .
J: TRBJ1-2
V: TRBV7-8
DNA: TGTGCCAGCAGCCTGCGCAGTGGTGGCTACACCTTC
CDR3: CASSLRSGGYTF

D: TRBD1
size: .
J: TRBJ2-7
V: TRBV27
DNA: TGTGCCAGCAGCTTCCAGTCACAGGGGAGCGAGCAGTACTTC
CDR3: CASSFQSQGSEQYF

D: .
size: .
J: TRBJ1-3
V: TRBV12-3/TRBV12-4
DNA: TGTGCCAGCAGCCGAGTAGGAAACACCATATATTTT
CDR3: CASSRVGNTIYF

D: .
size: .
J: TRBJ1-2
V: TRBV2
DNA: TGTGCCAGCAGTGAAGCGGGGGTACACTATGGCTACACCTTC
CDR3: CASSEAGVHYGYTF

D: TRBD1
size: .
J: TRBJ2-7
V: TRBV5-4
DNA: TGTGCCAGCAGTTCGGGACAGTACGAGCAGTACTTC
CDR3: CASSSGQYEQYF

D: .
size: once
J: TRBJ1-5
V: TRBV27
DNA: TGTGCCAGCAGTTTATGGGGCAGTGCCAATCAGCCCCAGCATTTT
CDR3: CASSLWGSANQPQHF

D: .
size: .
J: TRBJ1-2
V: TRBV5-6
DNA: TGTGCCAGCAGCCTACCTCCAGGGGAGGGTGGCTACACCTTC
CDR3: CASSLPPGEGGYTF

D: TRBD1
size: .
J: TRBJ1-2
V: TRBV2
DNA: TGTGCCAGCAGTGAAGCCGGACAGGGAGTCTATGGCTACACCTTC
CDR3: CASSEAGQGVYGYTF

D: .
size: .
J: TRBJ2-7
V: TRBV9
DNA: TGTGCCAGCAGCCCCCCAGGGTTAGACGAGCAGTACTTC
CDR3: CASSPPGLDEQYF

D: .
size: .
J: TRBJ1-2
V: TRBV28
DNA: TGTGCCAGCAGAATCGCACAGGGCCGAGGCAATGGCTACACCTTC
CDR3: CASRIAQGRGNGYTF

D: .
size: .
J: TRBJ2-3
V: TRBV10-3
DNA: TGTGCCATCAGCGGCGGAGGGTGGGGTGCAGATACGCAGTATTTT
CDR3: CAISGGGWGADTQYF

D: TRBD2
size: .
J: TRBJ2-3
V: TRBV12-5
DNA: TGTGCTAGTGGTGAGGGGACTAGCGGGGGTCTTACAGATACGCAGTATTTT
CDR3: CASGEGTSGGLTDTQYF

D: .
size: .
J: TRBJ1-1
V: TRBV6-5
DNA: TGTGCCAGCAGATTGACAGAGAACACTGAAGCTTTCTTT
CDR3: CASRLTENTEAFF

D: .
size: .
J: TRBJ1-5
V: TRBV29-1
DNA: TGCAGCGTCAGACAGGCCTCCAATCAGCCCCAGCATTTT
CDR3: CSVRQASNQPQHF

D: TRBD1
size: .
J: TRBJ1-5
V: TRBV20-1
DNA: TGCAGTGCTAGTATCCCGGGACAGGTGAGCAATCAGCCCCAGCATTTT
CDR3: CSASIPGQVSNQPQHF

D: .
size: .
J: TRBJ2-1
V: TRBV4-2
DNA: TGTGCCAGCAGCCAAATGTCCGGGGGCTTTAAAGATGAGCAGTTCTTC
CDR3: CASSQMSGGFKDEQFF

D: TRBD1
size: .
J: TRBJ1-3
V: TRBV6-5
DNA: TGTGCCAGCAGTCCTCGGGACAGAGAAACCATATATTTT
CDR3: CASSPRDRETIYF

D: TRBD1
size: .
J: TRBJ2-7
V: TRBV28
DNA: TGTGCCAGAACCGGGACAGGGGGGTTGGAGCAGTACTTC
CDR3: CARTGTGGLEQYF

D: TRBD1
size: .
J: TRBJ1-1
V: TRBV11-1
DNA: TGTGCCAGCAGCCTACGGACAGGGGGGGGTACTGAAGCTTTCTTT
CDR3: CASSLRTGGGTEAFF

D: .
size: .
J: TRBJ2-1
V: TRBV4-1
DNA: TGCGCCAGCAGCCAAGCCCCCTGGGGGGATCACAATGAGCAGTTCTTC
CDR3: CASSQAPWGDHNEQFF

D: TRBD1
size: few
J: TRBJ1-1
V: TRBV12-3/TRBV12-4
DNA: TGTGCCAGCAACCGACAGGGCACTGAAGCTTTCTTT
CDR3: CASNRQGTEAFF

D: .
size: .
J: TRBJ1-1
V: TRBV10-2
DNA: TGCGCCAGCAGTGACCTGAACACTGAAGCTTTCTTT
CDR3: CASSDLNTEAFF

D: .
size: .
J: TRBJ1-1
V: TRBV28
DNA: TGTGCCAGCGGAAGGGACATCCGGAACACTGAAGCTTTCTTT
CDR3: CASGRDIRNTEAFF

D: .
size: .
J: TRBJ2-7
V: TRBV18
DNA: TGTGCCAGCTCACCATTAAGGAAAAATGCCTACGAGCAGTACTTC
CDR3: CASSPLRKNAYEQYF

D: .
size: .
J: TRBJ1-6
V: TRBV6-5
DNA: TGTGCCAGCAGTCCAACAGGGACGAATTCACCCCTCCACTTT
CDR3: CASSPTGTNSPLHF

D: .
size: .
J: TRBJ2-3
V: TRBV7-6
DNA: TGTGCCAGCAGCTTAGGACAGAATGCGGCAGATACGCAGTATTTT
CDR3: CASSLGQNAADTQYF

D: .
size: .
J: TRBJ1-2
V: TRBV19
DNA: TGTGCCAGTAGTCCACAGGGAGACTATGGCTACACCTTC
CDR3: CASSPQGDYGYTF